Sequencing of this TCR beta chain was carried out in a study of shared clonotypes between healthy human individuals. The wider study: Researchers assigned three CD4 naive, three CD4 memory, two CD8 naive and one CD8 memory plate to each donor. General study findings and limits: When naive CD4 clonotypes were compared across a few donors, approximately 4.9% were shared.

Germline V gene sequence: CDR1 SGHVS, CDR2 FNYEAQ. This CDR3 comprises 14 residues. V lost 6 bases, J lost 2 bases, and 6 bases stayed unmatched. Sequencing used immunoSEQ multiplex PCR; TCRdb keeps in-frame clones, though not all of them. The data show 600,000 or so clones, 98% seen once. CD45RO-negative cells were positively selected for CCR7, leaving out terminally differentiated effector memory CD45RA+ cells. Note on this clone: Its cognate antigen is unknown.

The chain employs TRBV7-6 and TRBJ2-7; TRBD1 matches 8 bases. The clonotype originates from a man aged 25-45 years in good health. The sample consisted of naive CD8+ T cells sorted from blood. CDR3 residues: CASSSGTGPYEQYF. The CDR3 region has the DNA TGTGCCAGCAGTTCGGGGACAGGACCCTACGAGCAGTACTTC.